Listed here are 18 T cell receptor beta chains from one sample, sequenced in a study of response to subunit inactivated influenza vaccine. A single record per CDR3 protein comes from TCRdb applying MiXCR to the RT-PCR reads. This table holds approximately 520,000 distinct CDR3 sequences, roughly 25% found once. The sequenced sample was CD4+ T cells sorted from PBMCs, obtained around 5 days after vaccination. These receptor sequences come from a man aged 50-59 years who received an inactivated influenza vaccine.

This chain uses TRBV4-3 with TRBJ2-5, with 8 bases fitting TRBD2. The CDR3 runs to 15 residues. CDR1 LGHNA and CDR2 YSLEER come from the germline V gene. J gave up 5 bases and V 0 bases, and 5 bases lay outside the gene matches. The CDR3 DNA reads as TGCGCCAGCAGCCAAGACCGGGGGGGCACGGAGACCCAGTACTTC. Protein: CASSQDRGGTETQYF.

This clonotype was found a few times. V and J are TRBV10-3 and TRBJ2-1; 11 bases are shared with TRBD2. The germline V gene encodes CDR1 ENHRY and CDR2 SYGVKD. V shed 10 bases, J shed 6 bases, and the junction held 5 bases outside the gene matches. This CDR3 comprises 13 residues. The CDR3 reads CATLLAGANEQFF. The CDR3 DNA is TGTGCCACCCTACTAGCGGGAGCCAATGAGCAGTTCTTC.

This clonotype was picked up a small number of times. The chain combines TRBV15 with TRBJ2-7; TRBD2 matches 7 bases. With 1 base clipped from V and 0 bases from J, the junction kept 3 bases outside the gene matches. Germline V gene sequence: CDR1 LNHNV, CDR2 YYDKDF (reference sequence). The CDR3 consists of 15 residues. Here the CDR3 reads CATSRASGSSYEQYF. CDR3 in DNA: TGTGCCACCAGCAGAGCTAGCGGAAGCTCCTACGAGCAGTACTTC.

V and J are TRBV4-3 and TRBJ2-3, with 11 bases aligning to TRBD2. Germline V lookup: CDR1 LGHNA, CDR2 YSLEER. CDR3 length: 16 amino acids. With 1 base clipped from V and 10 bases from J, the junction kept 10 bases outside the gene matches. DNA for the CDR3: TGCGCCAGCAGCCAAGCAGTAGCGGGGGGGCCGGGCTCGCAGTATTTT. Translated, it gives CASSQAVAGGPGSQYF.

This clonotype was seen a few times. This rearrangement joins TRBV10-3 to TRBJ2-1; no firm D call. Trimming shortened V by 4 bases and J by 7 bases, and 8 bases separated the two germline ends. From germline, CDR1 is ENHRY and CDR2 SYGVKD. The CDR3 is made up of 12 amino acids. The CDR3 sequence: CAISVSVNEQFF. In DNA form, the CDR3 reads TGTGCCATCAGTGTTTCAGTGAATGAGCAGTTCTTC.

This chain joins TRBV20-1 and TRBJ2-7; 8 bases line up with TRBD2. Germline-derived CDR1 and CDR2 are DFQATT and SNEGSKA (reference sequence). Losses at the gene ends were 2 bases for V and 6 bases for J; bases not matched to a gene: 9. This CDR3 spans 14 amino acids. DNA of the CDR3: TGCAGTGCTAGAACCGGGACTAGTACCTCCGAGCAGTACTTC. This sequence encodes CSARTGTSTSEQYF.

The V gene is TRBV5-1, the J gene TRBJ2-4; D remains unclear. This CDR3 comprises 16 residues. Trimming left V 4 bases short and J 6 bases short, with 20 bases between. Germline lookup yields CDR1 SGHRS and CDR2 YFSETQ. DNA of the CDR3: TGCGCCAGCAGCCCCCTGCTGGATAGGTCTCGAAACATTCAGTACTTC. Protein: CASSPLLDRSRNIQYF.

The chain employs TRBV28 and TRBJ2-1, with D possibly being TRBD1 or TRBD2 (5 bases each). CDR1 is MDHEN, CDR2 SYDVKM, per germline. CDR3 length: 14 residues. Trimming cost V 5 bases and J 12 bases, with 20 bases left between them. DNA of the CDR3: TGTGCCAGCAGTCCCCCCGGGACGCGACCTGGGCAGTTCTTC. It is translated as CASSPPGTRPGQFF.

J is TRBJ2-7 and V is TRBV10-3; tentative D call: TRBD2 (5 bases). This CDR3 comprises 15 residues. Trimming left V 0 bases short and J 4 bases short, with 13 bases between. The V gene's germline CDR1 is ENHRY and CDR2 SYGVKD. The CDR3 spells CAISESTGIVYEQYF. DNA for the CDR3: TGTGCCATCAGTGAGTCAACCGGGATTGTGTACGAGCAGTACTTC.

This clonotype was recorded a few times. The gene calls are TRBV20-1 and TRBJ2-1, with TRBD2 matching over 15 bases. The V gene end was trimmed by 4 bases and the J gene end by 5 bases; junction bases not matched to a gene: 3. Germline lookup yields CDR1 DFQATT and CDR2 SNEGSKA (reference sequence). This CDR3 has 15 amino acids. Here the CDR3 DNA reads TGCAGTGCTACCGGGACTAGCGGGGGGAACAATGAGCAGTTCTTC. As protein: CSATGTSGGNNEQFF.

The table lists this clonotype with a few counts. The chain has TRBV7-2 and TRBJ2-1, with 9 bases matching TRBD2. V shed 0 bases and J 6 bases; nucleotides not matched to a gene: 3. Germline-derived CDR1 and CDR2 are SGHTA and FQGNSA. This CDR3 region has 15 residues. The DNA for the CDR3 is TGTGCCAGCAGCTTAGCGGGACTAGCTTCCAATGAGCAGTTCTTC. It is translated as CASSLAGLASNEQFF. The full variable domain, its missing parts supplied by reference TRBV7-2 and TRBJ2-1, is GAGVSQSPSNKVTEKGKDVELRCDPISGHTALYWYRQSLGQGLEFLIYFQGNSAPDKSGLPSDRFSAERTGGSVSTLTIQRTQQEDSAVYLCASSLAGLASNEQFFGPGTRLTVL.

The CDR3 spells CASSLGLAGTRYEQFF. DNA for the CDR3: TGTGCCAGCAGCCTGGGGCTAGCGGGGACTAGGTATGAGCAGTTCTTC. The chain links TRBV12-3 or TRBV12-4 to TRBJ2-1; TRBD2 matches 9 bases. V shed 6 bases and J 8 bases; nucleotides not matched to a gene: 14. The length of the CDR3 is 16 residues.

This clonotype showed up just a few times. The rearrangement joins TRBV7-2 to TRBJ2-3; the D is unclear. This CDR3 is 13 amino acids long. V lost 5 bases, J lost 6 bases, and 12 bases lay in between. Germline V gene sequence: CDR1 SGHTA, CDR2 FQGNSA. The CDR3 protein is CASSPIGWDTQYF. The CDR3 DNA is TGTGCCAGCAGCCCCATTGGGTGGGATACGCAGTATTTT.

J is TRBJ1-3 and V is TRBV12-3 or TRBV12-4; D may be TRBD1 (6 bases). V gave up 4 bases and J gave up 0 bases, with 10 bases separating them. This CDR3 comprises 15 residues. DNA of the CDR3: TGTGCCAGCAGTTCAGGGGCCTTCTCTGGAAACACCATATATTTT. Protein product: CASSSGAFSGNTIYF.

This clonotype was counted only a few times. The chain is built from TRBV12-3 or TRBV12-4 and TRBJ2-5, with D unresolved. V was clipped by 1 base and J by 5 bases, with 5 bases between them. The CDR3 is made up of 12 amino acids. CDR3 DNA: TGTGCCAGCAGTTTAGGCTCGGAGACCCAGTACTTC. Translating gives CASSLGSETQYF.

This clonotype was seen more than once but under ten times. The chain joins TRBV12-3 or TRBV12-4 to TRBJ2-7; tentative D call: TRBD1 (5 bases). With 0 bases removed from V and 5 bases from J, the gap between germline ends came to 14 bases. This CDR3 comprises 15 residues. The DNA for the CDR3 is TGTGCCAGCAGTTTAGCGGGGCTTATGATGAACGAGCAGTACTTC. This encodes CASSLAGLMMNEQYF.

The gene calls are TRBV7-3 and TRBJ2-2, with a tentative D call TRBD1 (5 bases). The CDR3 consists of 14 residues. Trimming stripped 1 base from V and 6 bases from J, with 9 bases between. Germline V gene data show CDR1 as SGHTA and CDR2 as FQGTGA. The CDR3 region has the DNA TGTGCCAGCAGCTTAAGCAGGGATGCCGGGGAGCTGTTTTTT. Translated: CASSLSRDAGELFF. Filled out from reference TRBV7-3 and TRBJ2-2, the complete variable domain reads GAGVSQTPSNKVTEKGKYVELRCDPISGHTALYWYRQSLGQGPEFLIYFQGTGAADDSGLPNDRFFAVRPEGSVSTLKIQRTERGDSAVYLCASSLSRDAGELFFGEGSRLTVL.

The V gene is TRBV6-4, the J gene TRBJ2-3; the match to TRBD2 covers 8 bases. The CDR3 runs 17 residues. From germline, CDR1 is MRHNA and CDR2 SNTAGT. V was clipped by 5 bases and J by 0 bases; unmatched bases: 10. In nucleotides, the CDR3 is TGTGCCAGCAGTAGAGACTTTAGCGGGACTAGCACAGATACGCAGTATTTT. It translates to CASSRDFSGTSTDTQYF.